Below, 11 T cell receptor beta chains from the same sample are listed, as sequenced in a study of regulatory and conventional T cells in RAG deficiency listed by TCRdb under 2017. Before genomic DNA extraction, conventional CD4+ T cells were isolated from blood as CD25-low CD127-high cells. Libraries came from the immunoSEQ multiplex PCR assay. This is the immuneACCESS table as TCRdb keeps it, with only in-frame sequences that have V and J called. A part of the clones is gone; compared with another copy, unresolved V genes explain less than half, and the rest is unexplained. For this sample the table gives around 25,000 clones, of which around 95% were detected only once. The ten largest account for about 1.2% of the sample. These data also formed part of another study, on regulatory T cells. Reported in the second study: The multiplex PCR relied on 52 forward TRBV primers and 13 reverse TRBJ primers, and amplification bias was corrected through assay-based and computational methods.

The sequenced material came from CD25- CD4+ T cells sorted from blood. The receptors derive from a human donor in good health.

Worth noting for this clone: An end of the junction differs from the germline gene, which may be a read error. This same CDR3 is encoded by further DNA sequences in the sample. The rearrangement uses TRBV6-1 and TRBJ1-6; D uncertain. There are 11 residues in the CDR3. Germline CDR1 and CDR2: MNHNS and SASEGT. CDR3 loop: CASRRNSPLHF. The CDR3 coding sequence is TGTGCCAGCAGGAGAAATTCCCCCCTCCACTTT.

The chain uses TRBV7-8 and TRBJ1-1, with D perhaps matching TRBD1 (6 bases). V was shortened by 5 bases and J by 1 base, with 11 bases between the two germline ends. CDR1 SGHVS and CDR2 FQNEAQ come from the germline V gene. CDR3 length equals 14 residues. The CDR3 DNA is TGTGCCAGCAGCCCCCTCAGGGGGAACACTGAAGCTTTCTTT. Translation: CASSPLRGNTEAFF.

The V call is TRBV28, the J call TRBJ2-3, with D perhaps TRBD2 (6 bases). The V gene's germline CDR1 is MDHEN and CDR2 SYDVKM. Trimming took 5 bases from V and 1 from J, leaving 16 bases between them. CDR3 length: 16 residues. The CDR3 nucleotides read TGTGCCAGCAGTCGCGGGGCTTCCGCCCGCACAGATACGCAGTATTTT. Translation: CASSRGASARTDTQYF.

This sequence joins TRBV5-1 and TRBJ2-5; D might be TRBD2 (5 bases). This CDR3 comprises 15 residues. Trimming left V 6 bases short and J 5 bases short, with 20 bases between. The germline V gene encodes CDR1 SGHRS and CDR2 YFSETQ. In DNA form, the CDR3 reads TGCGCCAGCACTCCCGCGGGTCGAGCCGGGGAGACCCAGTACTTC. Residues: CASTPAGRAGETQYF. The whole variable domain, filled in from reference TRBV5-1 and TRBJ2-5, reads KAGVTQTPRYLIKTRGQQVTLSCSPISGHRSVSWYQQTPGQGLQFLFEYFSETQRNKGNFPGRFSGRQFSNSRSEMNVSTLELGDSALYLCASTPAGRAGETQYFGPGTRLLVL.

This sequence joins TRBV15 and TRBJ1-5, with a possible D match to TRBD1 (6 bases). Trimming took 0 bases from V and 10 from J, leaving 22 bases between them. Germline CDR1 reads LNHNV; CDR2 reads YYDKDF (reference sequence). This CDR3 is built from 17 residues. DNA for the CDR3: TGTGCCACCAGCAGAGATCAAAACAGGGTAACCGTTCGTCCCCAGCATTTT. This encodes CATSRDQNRVTVRPQHF.

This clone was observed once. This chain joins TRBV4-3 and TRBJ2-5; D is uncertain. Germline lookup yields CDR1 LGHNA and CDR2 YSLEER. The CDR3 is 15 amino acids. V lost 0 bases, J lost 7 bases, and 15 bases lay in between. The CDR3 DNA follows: TGCGCCAGCAGCCAAGATCGCGAGGCCTCTACGACCCAGTACTTC. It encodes CASSQDREASTTQYF.

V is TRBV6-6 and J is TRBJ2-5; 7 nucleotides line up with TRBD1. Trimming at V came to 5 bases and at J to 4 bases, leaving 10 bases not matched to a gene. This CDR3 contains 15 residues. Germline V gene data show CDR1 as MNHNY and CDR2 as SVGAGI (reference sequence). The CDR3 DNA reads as TGTGCCAGCAGTAGACCCGGGACAGTAGGAGAGACCCAGTACTTC. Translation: CASSRPGTVGETQYF.

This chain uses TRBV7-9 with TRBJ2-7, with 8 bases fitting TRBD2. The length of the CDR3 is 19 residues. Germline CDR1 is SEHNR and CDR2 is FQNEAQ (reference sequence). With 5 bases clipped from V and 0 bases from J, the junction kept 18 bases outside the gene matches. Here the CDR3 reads CASSPATYGGAVSSYEQYF. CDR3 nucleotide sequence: TGTGCCAGCAGCCCAGCGACGTACGGGGGGGCGGTAAGCTCCTACGAGCAGTACTTC.

The CDR3 protein is CASSLERGQGGSEAFF. The CDR3 DNA sequence: TGCGCCAGCAGCTTGGAAAGAGGACAGGGTGGGTCTGAAGCTTTCTTT. The chain links TRBV5-1 to TRBJ1-1, with 8 bases matching TRBD1. The V gene end was trimmed by 0 bases and the J gene end by 6 bases; junction bases not matched to a gene: 10. CDR1 SGHRS and CDR2 YFSETQ come from the germline V gene. This CDR3 is 16 amino acids long. Looking up the rest from reference TRBV5-1 and TRBJ1-1 gives the full variable domain: KAGVTQTPRYLIKTRGQQVTLSCSPISGHRSVSWYQQTPGQGLQFLFEYFSETQRNKGNFPGRFSGRQFSNSRSEMNVSTLELGDSALYLCASSLERGQGGSEAFFGQGTRLTVV.

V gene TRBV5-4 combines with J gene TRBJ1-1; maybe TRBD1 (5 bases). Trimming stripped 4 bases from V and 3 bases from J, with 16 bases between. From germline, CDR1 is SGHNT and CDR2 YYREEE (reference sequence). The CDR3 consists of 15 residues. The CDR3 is CASSPRRGADTEAFF. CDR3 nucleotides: TGTGCCAGCAGCCCGAGGCGCGGGGCAGACACTGAAGCTTTCTTT.

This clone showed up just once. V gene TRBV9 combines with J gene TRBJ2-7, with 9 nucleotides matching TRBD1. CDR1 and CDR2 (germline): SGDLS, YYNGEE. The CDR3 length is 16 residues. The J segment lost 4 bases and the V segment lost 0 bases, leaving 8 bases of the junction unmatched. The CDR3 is CASSVGPGQGFYEQYF. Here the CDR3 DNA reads TGTGCCAGCAGCGTAGGGCCGGGACAGGGATTTTACGAGCAGTACTTC.